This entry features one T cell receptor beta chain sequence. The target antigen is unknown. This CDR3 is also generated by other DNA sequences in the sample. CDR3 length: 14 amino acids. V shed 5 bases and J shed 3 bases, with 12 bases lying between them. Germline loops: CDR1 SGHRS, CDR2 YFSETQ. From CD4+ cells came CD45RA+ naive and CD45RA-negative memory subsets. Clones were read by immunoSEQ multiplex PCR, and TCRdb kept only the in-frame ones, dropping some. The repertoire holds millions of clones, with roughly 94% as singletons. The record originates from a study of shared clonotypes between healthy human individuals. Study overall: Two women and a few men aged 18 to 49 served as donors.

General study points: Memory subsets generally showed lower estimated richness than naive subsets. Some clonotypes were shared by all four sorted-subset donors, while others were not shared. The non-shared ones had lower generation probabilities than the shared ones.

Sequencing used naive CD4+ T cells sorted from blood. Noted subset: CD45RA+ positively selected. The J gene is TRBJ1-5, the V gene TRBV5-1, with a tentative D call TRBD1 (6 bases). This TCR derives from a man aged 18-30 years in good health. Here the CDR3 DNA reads TGCGCCAGCAGGGGACAAGGAGTCAATCAGCCCCAGCATTTT. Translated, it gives CASRGQGVNQPQHF.